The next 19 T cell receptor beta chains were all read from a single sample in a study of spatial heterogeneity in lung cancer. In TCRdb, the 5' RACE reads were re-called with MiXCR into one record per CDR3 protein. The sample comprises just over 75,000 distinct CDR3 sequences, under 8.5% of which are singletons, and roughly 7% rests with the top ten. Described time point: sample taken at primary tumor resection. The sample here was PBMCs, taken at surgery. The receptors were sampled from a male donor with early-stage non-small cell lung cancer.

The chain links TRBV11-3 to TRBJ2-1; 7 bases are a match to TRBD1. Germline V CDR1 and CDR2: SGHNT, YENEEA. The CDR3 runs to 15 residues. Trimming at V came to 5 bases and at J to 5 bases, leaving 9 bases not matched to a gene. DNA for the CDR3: TGTGCCAGCAGCCCATTTAGGACAGGTAACAATGAGCAGTTCTTC. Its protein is CASSPFRTGNNEQFF.

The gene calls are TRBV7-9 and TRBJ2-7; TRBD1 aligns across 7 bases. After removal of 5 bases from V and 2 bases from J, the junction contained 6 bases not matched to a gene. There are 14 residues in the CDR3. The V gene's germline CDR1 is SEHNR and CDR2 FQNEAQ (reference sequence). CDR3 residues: CASSPGTVAYEQYF. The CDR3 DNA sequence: TGTGCCAGCAGCCCCGGGACAGTCGCCTACGAGCAGTACTTC.

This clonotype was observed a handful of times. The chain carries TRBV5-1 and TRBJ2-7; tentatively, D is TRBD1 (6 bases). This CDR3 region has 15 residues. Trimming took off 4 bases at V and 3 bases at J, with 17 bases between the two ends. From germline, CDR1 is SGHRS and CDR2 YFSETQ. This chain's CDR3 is CASSQTGSPNYEQYF. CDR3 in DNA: TGCGCCAGCAGCCAAACAGGGTCGCCTAACTACGAGCAGTACTTC.

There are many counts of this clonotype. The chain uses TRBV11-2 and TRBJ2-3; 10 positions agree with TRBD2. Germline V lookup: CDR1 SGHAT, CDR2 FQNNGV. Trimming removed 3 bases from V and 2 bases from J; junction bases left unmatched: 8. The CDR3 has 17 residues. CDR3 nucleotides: TGTGCCAGCAGCTTGGGAAGGACTAGCGGTTTCACAGATACGCAGTATTTT. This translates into CASSLGRTSGFTDTQYF.

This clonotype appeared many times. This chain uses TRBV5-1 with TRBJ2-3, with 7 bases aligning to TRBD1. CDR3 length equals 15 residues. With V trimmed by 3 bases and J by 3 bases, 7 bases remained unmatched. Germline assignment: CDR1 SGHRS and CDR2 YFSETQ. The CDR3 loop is CASSSTGWSTDTQYF. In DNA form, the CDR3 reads TGCGCCAGCAGCTCGACAGGGTGGAGTACAGATACGCAGTATTTT.

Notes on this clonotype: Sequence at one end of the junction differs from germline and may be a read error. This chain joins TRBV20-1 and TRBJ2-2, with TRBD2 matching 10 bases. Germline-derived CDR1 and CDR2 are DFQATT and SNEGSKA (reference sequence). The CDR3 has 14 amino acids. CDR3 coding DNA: TGCAGTGCTACTAGCGGGAGAAAGGTCGGGGAGCTGTTTTTC. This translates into CSATSGRKVGELFF.

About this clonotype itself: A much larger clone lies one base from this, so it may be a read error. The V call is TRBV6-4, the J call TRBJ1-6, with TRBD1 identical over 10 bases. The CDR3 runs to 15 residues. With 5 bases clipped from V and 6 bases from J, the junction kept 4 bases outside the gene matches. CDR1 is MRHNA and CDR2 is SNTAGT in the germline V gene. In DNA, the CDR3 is TGTGCCAGCAGTCGAGGGGACAGGGGTAATTCACCCCTCCACTTT. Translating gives CASSRGDRGNSPLHF.

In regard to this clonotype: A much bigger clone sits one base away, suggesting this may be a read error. The CDR3 reads CAGSPNKDGEQFF. The CDR3 DNA follows: TGTGCCGGCAGCCCGAACAAAGACGGGGAGCAGTTCTTC. The rearrangement uses TRBV7-8 and TRBJ2-1, with D uncertain. Germline values: CDR1 SGHVS, CDR2 FQNEAQ. The CDR3 consists of 13 residues.

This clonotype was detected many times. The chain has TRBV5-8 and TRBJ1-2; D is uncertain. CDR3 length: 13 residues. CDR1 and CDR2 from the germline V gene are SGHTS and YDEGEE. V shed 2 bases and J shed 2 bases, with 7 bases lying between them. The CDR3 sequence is CASSFGENYGYTF. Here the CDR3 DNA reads TGTGCCAGCAGCTTTGGGGAAAACTATGGCTACACCTTC.

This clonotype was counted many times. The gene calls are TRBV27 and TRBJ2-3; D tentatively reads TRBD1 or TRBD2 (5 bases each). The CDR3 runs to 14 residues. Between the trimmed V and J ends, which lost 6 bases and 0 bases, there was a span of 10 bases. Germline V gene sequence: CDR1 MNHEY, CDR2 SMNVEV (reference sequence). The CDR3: CASSPGTSTDTQYF. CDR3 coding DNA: TGTGCCAGCAGCCCAGGGACCAGCACAGATACGCAGTATTTT.

The CDR3 nucleotides read TGTGCCAGCAGATTAGGAGATACGCAGTATTTT. Translated, it gives CASRLGDTQYF. This chain uses TRBV2 with TRBJ2-3; the D is unclear. The germline V gene encodes CDR1 SNHLY and CDR2 FYNNEI. The CDR3 is made up of 11 amino acids. The V end was cut by 6 bases, the J end by 5 bases, with 6 bases between. The full variable domain, its missing parts supplied by reference TRBV2 and TRBJ2-3, is EPEVTQTPSHQVTQMGQEVILRCVPISNHLYFYWYRQILGQKVEFLVSFYNNEISEKSEIFDDQFSVERPDGSNFTLKIRSTKLEDSAMYFCASRLGDTQYFGPGTRLTVL.

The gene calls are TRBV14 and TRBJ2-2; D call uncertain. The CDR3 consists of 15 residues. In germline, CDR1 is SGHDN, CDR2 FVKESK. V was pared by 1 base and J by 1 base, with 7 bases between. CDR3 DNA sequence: TGTGCCAGCAGCCAAGTGATAGGGAACACCGGGGAGCTGTTTTTT. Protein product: CASSQVIGNTGELFF.

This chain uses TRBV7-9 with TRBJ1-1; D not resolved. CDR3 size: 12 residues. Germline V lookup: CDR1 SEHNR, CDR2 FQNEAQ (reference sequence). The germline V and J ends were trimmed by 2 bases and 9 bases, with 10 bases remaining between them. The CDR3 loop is CASSLYRSQAFF. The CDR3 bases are TGTGCCAGCAGCTTATACAGATCTCAAGCTTTCTTT. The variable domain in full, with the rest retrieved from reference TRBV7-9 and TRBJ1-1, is DTGVSQNPRHKITKRGQNVTFRCDPISEHNRLYWYRQTLGQGPEFLTYFQNEAQLEKSRLLSDRFSAERPKGSFSTLEIQRTEQGDSAMYLCASSLYRSQAFFGQGTRLTVV.

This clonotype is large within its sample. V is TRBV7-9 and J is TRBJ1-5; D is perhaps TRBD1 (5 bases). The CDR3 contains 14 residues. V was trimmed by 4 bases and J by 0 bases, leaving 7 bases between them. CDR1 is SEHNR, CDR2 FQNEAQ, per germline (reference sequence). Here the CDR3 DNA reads TGTGCCAGCAGCTCGACAGCTAGCAATCAGCCCCAGCATTTT. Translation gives CASSSTASNQPQHF.

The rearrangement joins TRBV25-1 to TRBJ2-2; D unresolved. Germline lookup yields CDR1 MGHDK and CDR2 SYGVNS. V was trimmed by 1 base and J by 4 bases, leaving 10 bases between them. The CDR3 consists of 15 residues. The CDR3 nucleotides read TGTGCCAGCAGTGAATCGAGCCTTACCACCGGGGAGCTGTTTTTT. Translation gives CASSESSLTTGELFF.

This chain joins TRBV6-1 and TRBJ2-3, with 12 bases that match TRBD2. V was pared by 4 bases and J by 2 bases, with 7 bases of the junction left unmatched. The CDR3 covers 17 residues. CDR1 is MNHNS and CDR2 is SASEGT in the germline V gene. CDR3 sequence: CASSVTLAGGHTDTQYF. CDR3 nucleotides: TGTGCCAGCAGTGTTACCCTAGCGGGAGGGCACACAGATACGCAGTATTTT.

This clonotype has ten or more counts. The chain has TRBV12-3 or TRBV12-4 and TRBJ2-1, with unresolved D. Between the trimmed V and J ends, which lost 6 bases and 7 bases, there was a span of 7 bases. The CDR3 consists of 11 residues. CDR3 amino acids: CASRIVNEQFF. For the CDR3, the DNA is TGTGCCAGCAGGATAGTAAATGAGCAGTTCTTC.

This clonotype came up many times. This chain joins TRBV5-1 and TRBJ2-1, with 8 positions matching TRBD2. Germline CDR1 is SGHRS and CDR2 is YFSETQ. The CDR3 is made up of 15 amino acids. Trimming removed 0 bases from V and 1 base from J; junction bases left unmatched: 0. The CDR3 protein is CASSLASGSYNEQFF. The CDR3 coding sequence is TGCGCCAGCAGCTTGGCTAGCGGGTCCTACAATGAGCAGTTCTTC.

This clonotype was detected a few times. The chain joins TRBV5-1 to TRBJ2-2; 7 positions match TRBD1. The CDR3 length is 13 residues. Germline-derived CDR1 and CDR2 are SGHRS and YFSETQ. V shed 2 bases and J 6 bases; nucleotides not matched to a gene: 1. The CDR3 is CASSFQGAGELFF. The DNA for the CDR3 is TGCGCCAGCAGCTTCCAGGGGGCCGGGGAGCTGTTTTTT.